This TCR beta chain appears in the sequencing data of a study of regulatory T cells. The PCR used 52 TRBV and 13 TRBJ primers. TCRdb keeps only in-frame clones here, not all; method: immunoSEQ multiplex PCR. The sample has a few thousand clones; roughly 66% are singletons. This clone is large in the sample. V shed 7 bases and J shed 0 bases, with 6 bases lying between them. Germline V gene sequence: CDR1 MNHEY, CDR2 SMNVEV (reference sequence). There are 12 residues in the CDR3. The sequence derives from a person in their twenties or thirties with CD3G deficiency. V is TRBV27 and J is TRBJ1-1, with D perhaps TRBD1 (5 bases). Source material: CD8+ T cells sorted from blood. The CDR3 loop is CASIGVNTEAFF. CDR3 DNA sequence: TGTGCCAGCATAGGGGTGAACACTGAAGCTTTCTTT.